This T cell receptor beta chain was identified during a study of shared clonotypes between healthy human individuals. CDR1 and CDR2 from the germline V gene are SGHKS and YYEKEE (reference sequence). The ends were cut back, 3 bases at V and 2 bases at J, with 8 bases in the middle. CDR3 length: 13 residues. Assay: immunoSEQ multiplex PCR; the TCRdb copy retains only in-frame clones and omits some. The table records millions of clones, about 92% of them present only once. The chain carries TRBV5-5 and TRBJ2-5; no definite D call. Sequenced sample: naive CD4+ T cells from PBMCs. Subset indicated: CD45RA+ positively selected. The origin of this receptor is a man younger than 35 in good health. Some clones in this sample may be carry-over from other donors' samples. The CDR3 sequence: CASSWVIQETQYF. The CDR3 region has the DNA TGTGCCAGCAGCTGGGTGATTCAAGAGACCCAGTACTTC.